The 17 T cell receptor beta chains in this list originate from one sample, sequenced in a study of spatial heterogeneity in lung cancer. TCRdb re-called the 5' RACE reads through MiXCR, storing one row per CDR3 protein. This sample has fewer than 40,000 distinct CDR3 sequences; 6.5% to 9% occur once, and the top ten carry under 30%. Time point meaning: sample taken at primary tumor resection. Without sorting, whole RNA was sequenced from tumor, nontumor lung or frozen PBMC. This specimen was PBMCs, taken at surgery. These receptor sequences come from a male donor with early-stage non-small cell lung cancer.

This clonotype was counted a few times. V and J are TRBV9 and TRBJ2-6; D tentatively reads TRBD1 or TRBD2 (7 bases each). Trimming removed 0 bases at V and 3 bases at J, with 13 bases between. The length of the CDR3 is 17 residues. Germline loops: CDR1 SGDLS, CDR2 YYNGEE. This CDR3 reads CASSVEGGGNGANVLTF. In nucleotides, the CDR3 is TGTGCCAGCAGCGTAGAGGGAGGGGGCAATGGGGCCAACGTCCTGACTTTC.

The CDR3 DNA reads as TGTGCCAGCAGTTATGGTGACAGGCCTAAGTCACCCCTCCACTTT. As protein: CASSYGDRPKSPLHF. The V gene is TRBV6-2 or TRBV6-3, the J gene TRBJ1-6; possible D gene TRBD1, 6 bases. This CDR3 is 15 amino acids long. V dropped 3 bases and J dropped 10 bases, with 16 bases sitting between them. Germline CDR1 and CDR2: MNHEY and SVGEGT.

The chain links TRBV5-5 to TRBJ2-1, with 12 bases matching TRBD1. The length of the CDR3 is 16 residues. Germline V gives CDR1 SGHKS, CDR2 YYEKEE (reference sequence). V shed 5 bases and J 10 bases; nucleotides not matched to a gene: 13. CDR3 DNA: TGTGCCAGCAGTGGTCAAGTAGGGACAGGGGGCAAGGAGCAGTTCTTC. Protein product: CASSGQVGTGGKEQFF.

There are many counts of this clonotype. V and J are TRBV5-1 and TRBJ1-1; 7 bases are shared with TRBD1. The CDR3 loop spans 15 amino acids. The germline V gene has CDR1 SGHRS and CDR2 YFSETQ. The J segment lost 3 bases and the V segment lost 4 bases, leaving 9 bases of the junction unmatched. The CDR3 nucleotides read TGCGCCAGCAGCGCGGCCCCAGGGGGGGACACTGAAGCTTTCTTT. Translation gives CASSAAPGGDTEAFF.

This clonotype was detected ten times or more. The V and J genes are TRBV10-3 and TRBJ2-3; unclear D gene. Germline V gene lookup returns CDR1 ENHRY and CDR2 SYGVKD. This CDR3 spans 12 amino acids. The V gene lost 8 bases and the J gene lost 1 base, with 7 bases spanning the gap. This CDR3 reads CAIHDGTDTQYF. For the CDR3, the DNA is TGTGCCATCCACGACGGCACAGATACGCAGTATTTT.

This clonotype was detected many times. The rearrangement joins TRBV29-1 to TRBJ2-1; either TRBD1 or TRBD2 may fit D (5 bases each). Deletions cut 6 bases from V and 0 bases from J, with 15 bases between. CDR3 length equals 15 residues. Germline CDR1 is SQVTM and CDR2 is ANQGSEA. The CDR3 sequence is CSVYLGEHSYNEQFF. In DNA form, the CDR3 reads TGCAGCGTCTATCTGGGGGAGCACTCCTACAATGAGCAGTTCTTC.

This clonotype was seen more than once but under ten times. This chain links TRBV4-2 with TRBJ2-1; TRBD2 aligns across 11 bases. V was clipped by 4 bases and J by 8 bases; unmatched bases: 10. The CDR3 sequence is 16 residues long. Germline CDR1 and CDR2: LGHNA and YNFKEQ. In nucleotides, the CDR3 is TGTGCCAGCAGCCTCTATACTAGCGGGAGTAACTATGAGCAGTTCTTC. Amino acid sequence: CASSLYTSGSNYEQFF.

In its sample, this clonotype was seen many times. The CDR3 region has the DNA TGTGCCAGCAGCCAAGAGGGGAGACCCGAGCAGTTCTTC. This encodes CASSQEGRPEQFF. The chain employs TRBV4-2 and TRBJ2-1, with D perhaps TRBD2 (5 bases). The CDR3 consists of 13 residues. V shed 0 bases and J shed 10 bases, with 10 bases lying between them. Germline V CDR1 and CDR2: LGHNA, YNFKEQ.

This clonotype occurred many times. V usage is TRBV19 and J usage is TRBJ1-2, with TRBD1 as a possible D gene (5 bases). CDR3 length: 14 amino acids. V was pared by 7 bases and J by 2 bases, with 14 bases between. Germline-derived CDR1 and CDR2 are LNHDA and SQIVND (reference sequence). The CDR3 loop is CASTNRGRNYGYTF. The CDR3 coding sequence is TGTGCCAGTACTAACCGGGGCAGGAACTATGGCTACACCTTC.

As to this clonotype: A much larger clone lies a single base off, so this may be a read error. V usage is TRBV24-1 and J usage is TRBJ2-1; 9 bases match TRBD1. Germline CDR1 KGHDR, CDR2 SFDVKD. This CDR3 spans 16 amino acids. V lost 6 bases to trimming and J lost 8 bases; unmatched junction nucleotides: 13. CDR3 DNA sequence: TGTGCCACCAGTTCTGCCTACCGGGACAGGGCACATGAGCAGTTCTTC. This codes for CATSSAYRDRAHEQFF.

The table lists this clonotype with many counts. The chain uses TRBV4-3 and TRBJ2-3, with D possibly matching TRBD2 (5 bases). Germline V CDR1 and CDR2: LGHNA, YSLEER. V dropped 1 base and J dropped 4 bases, with 6 bases sitting between them. The CDR3 is 13 residues long. CDR3: CASSQVGADTQYF. The CDR3 nucleotides read TGCGCCAGCAGCCAAGTGGGAGCAGATACGCAGTATTTT.

This clonotype appeared many times. The chain joins TRBV5-6 to TRBJ2-3; the D gene is possibly TRBD2 (6 bases). The CDR3 totals 15 residues. CDR1 SGHDT and CDR2 YYEEEE come from the germline V gene. Trimming shortened V by 2 bases and J by 0 bases, and 10 bases separated the two germline ends. The CDR3 DNA follows: TGTGCCAGCAGCTTTCGTAGCGGTAGCACAGATACGCAGTATTTT. The encoded protein is CASSFRSGSTDTQYF.

The sample holds many counts of this clonotype. The chain combines TRBV6-5 with TRBJ1-2; TRBD1 might be the D (5 bases). CDR1 is MNHEY and CDR2 is SVGAGI in the germline V gene. The V end was cut by 6 bases, the J end by 1 base, with 15 bases between. The CDR3 consists of 15 residues. CDR3 loop: CASRTGGDDNYGYTF. DNA for the CDR3: TGTGCCAGCAGGACGGGGGGGGACGATAACTATGGCTACACCTTC.

This clonotype came up many times. The chain combines TRBV28 with TRBJ2-3, with TRBD2 as a possible D gene (6 bases). Trimming pared 5 bases from V and 1 base from J, leaving 22 bases between. This CDR3 spans 18 amino acids. CDR1 MDHEN and CDR2 SYDVKM come from the germline V gene. The CDR3 coding sequence is TGTGCCAGCAGTCCCCACGGAGTGGGAGGTTTTGGCACAGATACGCAGTATTTT. Protein sequence: CASSPHGVGGFGTDTQYF.

This clonotype was counted at least ten times. CDR3 nucleotide sequence: TGTGCCAGCTCACCGGGGACAGGAAATGAAAAACTGTTTTTT. Its translation: CASSPGTGNEKLFF. The chain uses TRBV18 and TRBJ1-4; 8 bases are a match to TRBD1. In germline, CDR1 is KGHSH, CDR2 LQKENI. V was pared by 3 bases and J by 5 bases, with 2 bases of the junction left unmatched. The CDR3 is 14 residues long.

This clonotype was recorded a few times. CDR3 protein: CASSAGFANTGELFF. The DNA for the CDR3 is TGTGCCAGCAGCGCCGGATTCGCGAACACCGGGGAGCTGTTTTTT. The V and J genes are TRBV7-6 and TRBJ2-2; D is undetermined. V lost 5 bases, J lost 0 bases, and 10 bases lay in between. This CDR3 is 15 amino acids long. CDR1 SGHVS and CDR2 FNYEAQ come from the germline V gene.

This clonotype is categorized as medium-sized. CDR3 amino acids: CSATAPLYGELFF. The CDR3 DNA is TGCAGTGCTACGGCCCCCCTTTACGGGGAGCTGTTTTTT. The chain recombines TRBV20-1 with TRBJ2-2; D gene unclear. Germline V gene data show CDR1 as DFQATT and CDR2 as SNEGSKA (reference sequence). This CDR3 is built from 13 residues. V was pared by 4 bases and J by 7 bases, with 13 bases between.